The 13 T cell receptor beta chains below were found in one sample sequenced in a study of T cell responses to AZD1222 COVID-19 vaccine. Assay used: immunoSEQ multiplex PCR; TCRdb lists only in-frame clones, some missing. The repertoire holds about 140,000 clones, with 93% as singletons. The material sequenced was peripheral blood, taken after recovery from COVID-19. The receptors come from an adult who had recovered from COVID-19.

The CDR3 nucleotides are TGTGCCAGCAGCTCCCAAGTTGCAACTAATGAAAAACTGTTTTTT. This translates into CASSSQVATNEKLFF. This chain uses TRBV7-2 with TRBJ1-4; D not certain. Between the trimmed V and J ends, which lost 4 bases and 0 bases, there was a span of 9 bases. Germline loops: CDR1 SGHTA, CDR2 FQGNSA. The CDR3 loop spans 15 amino acids. Based on the CDR3 plus reference TRBV7-2 and TRBJ1-4, the full variable domain is GAGVSQSPSNKVTEKGKDVELRCDPISGHTALYWYRQSLGQGLEFLIYFQGNSAPDKSGLPSDRFSAERTGGSVSTLTIQRTQQEDSAVYLCASSSQVATNEKLFFGSGTQLSVL.

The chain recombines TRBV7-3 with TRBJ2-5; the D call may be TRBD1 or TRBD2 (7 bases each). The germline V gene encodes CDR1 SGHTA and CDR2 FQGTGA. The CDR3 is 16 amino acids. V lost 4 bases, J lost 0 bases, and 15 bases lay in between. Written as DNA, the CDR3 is TGTGCCAGCAGCTCACAGGGGAGGGGGGACCAAGAGACCCAGTACTTC. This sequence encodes CASSSQGRGDQETQYF.

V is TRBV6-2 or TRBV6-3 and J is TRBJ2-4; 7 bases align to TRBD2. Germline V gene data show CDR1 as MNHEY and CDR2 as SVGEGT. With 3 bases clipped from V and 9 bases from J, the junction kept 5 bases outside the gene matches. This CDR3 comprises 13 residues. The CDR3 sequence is CASSYGPGGIQYF. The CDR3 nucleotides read TGTGCCAGCAGTTATGGGCCGGGGGGCATTCAGTACTTC.

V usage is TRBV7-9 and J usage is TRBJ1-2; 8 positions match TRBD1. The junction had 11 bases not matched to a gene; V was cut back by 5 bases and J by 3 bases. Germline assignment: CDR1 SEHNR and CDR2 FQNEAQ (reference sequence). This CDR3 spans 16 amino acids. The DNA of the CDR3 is TGTGCCAGCAGCCGGACAGGGCCTATAGGACACTATGGCTACACCTTC. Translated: CASSRTGPIGHYGYTF.

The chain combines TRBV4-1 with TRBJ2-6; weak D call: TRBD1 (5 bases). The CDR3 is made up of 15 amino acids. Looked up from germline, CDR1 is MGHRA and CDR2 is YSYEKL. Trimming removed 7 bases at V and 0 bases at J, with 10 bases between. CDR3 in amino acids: CASTSGYSGANVLTF. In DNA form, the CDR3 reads TGCGCCAGCACTTCAGGGTACTCTGGGGCCAACGTCCTGACTTTC.

The CDR3 protein is CASSLGYNSPLHF. CDR3 DNA sequence: TGTGCCAGCAGCCTAGGATATAATTCACCCCTCCACTTT. The rearrangement uses TRBV5-6 and TRBJ1-6, with unresolved D. The germline V and J ends were trimmed by 4 bases and 4 bases, with 6 bases remaining between them. Germline values: CDR1 SGHDT, CDR2 YYEEEE. CDR3 length equals 13 residues. Using reference TRBV5-6 and TRBJ1-6 for the parts outside the CDR3, the full variable domain is DAGVTQSPTHLIKTRGQQVTLRCSPKSGHDTVSWYQQALGQGPQFIFQYYEEEERQRGNFPDRFSGHQFPNYSSELNVNALLLGDSALYLCASSLGYNSPLHFGNGTRLTVT.

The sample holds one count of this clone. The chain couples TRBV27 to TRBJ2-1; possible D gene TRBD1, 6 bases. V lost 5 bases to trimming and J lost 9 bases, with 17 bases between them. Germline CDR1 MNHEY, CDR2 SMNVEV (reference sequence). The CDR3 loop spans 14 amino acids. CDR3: CASSASGVFGEQFF. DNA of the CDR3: TGTGCCAGCAGTGCTTCAGGGGTCTTCGGTGAGCAGTTCTTC.

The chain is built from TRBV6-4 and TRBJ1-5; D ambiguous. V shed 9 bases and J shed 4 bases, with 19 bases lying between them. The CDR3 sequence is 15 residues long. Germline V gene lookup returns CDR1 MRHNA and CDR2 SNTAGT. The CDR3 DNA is TGTGCCAGGTCGTTGCGCGGGCAAGGGAATCAGCCCCAGCATTTT. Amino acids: CARSLRGQGNQPQHF.

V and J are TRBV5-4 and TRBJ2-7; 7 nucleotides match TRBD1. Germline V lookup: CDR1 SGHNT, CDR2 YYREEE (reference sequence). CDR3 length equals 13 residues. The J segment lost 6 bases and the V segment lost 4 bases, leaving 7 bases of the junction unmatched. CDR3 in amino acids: CASSRGQVVEQYF. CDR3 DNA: TGTGCCAGCAGCCGCGGACAGGTCGTCGAGCAGTACTTC.

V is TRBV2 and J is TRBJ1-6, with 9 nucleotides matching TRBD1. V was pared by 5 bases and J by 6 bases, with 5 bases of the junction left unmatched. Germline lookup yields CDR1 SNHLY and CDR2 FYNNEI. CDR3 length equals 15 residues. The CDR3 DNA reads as TGTGCCAGCAGTCCCGGGACAGGGTTTAATTCACCCCTCCACTTT. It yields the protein CASSPGTGFNSPLHF.

The CDR3 loop reads CASTHFDNLGNTIYF. The DNA for the CDR3 is TGTGCCAGCACGCACTTTGATAACCTAGGAAACACCATATATTTT. The chain combines TRBV5-5 with TRBJ1-3; D uncertain. Trimming cost V 6 bases and J 4 bases, with 17 bases left between them. There are 15 residues in the CDR3. Germline CDR1 reads SGHKS; CDR2 reads YYEKEE (reference sequence).

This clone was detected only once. The CDR3 coding sequence is TGTGCCAGCAGCCCCGGACAGGGAACAGATACGCAGTATTTT. Protein sequence: CASSPGQGTDTQYF. The J gene is TRBJ2-3, the V gene TRBV13, with 8 bases lining up with TRBD1. V lost 5 bases and J lost 3; bases outside the gene matches: 4. There are 14 residues in the CDR3. Germline V gives CDR1 PRHDT, CDR2 FYEKMQ (reference sequence).

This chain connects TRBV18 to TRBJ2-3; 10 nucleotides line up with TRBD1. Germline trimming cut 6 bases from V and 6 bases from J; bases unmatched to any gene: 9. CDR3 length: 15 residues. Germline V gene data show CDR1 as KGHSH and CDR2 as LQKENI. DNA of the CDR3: TGTGCCAGCTCCCCCGACAGGGGGCTTTGGGATACGCAGTATTTT. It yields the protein CASSPDRGLWDTQYF.